This T cell receptor (beta chain) was documented in a study of neurological immune-mediated disorders. The cDNA was generated through 5'RACE incorporating 10-nucleotide random UMIs. A single record per CDR3 protein comes from TCRdb applying MiXCR to the 5' RACE reads. The table includes some 30,000 distinct CDR3 sequences, approximately 15% detected once. This CDR3 has 15 residues. The V gene end was trimmed by 8 bases and the J gene end by 7 bases; junction bases not matched to a gene: 15. This chain connects TRBV12-3 or TRBV12-4 to TRBJ2-5; 8 bases map to TRBD1. Sequenced input: PBMCs. This receptor was identified in a man between 65 and 80 years old in good health. CDR3 sequence: CASLAPGQDDWTQYF. The CDR3 DNA sequence: TGTGCCAGCTTAGCGCCGGGACAGGACGACTGGACCCAGTACTTC.